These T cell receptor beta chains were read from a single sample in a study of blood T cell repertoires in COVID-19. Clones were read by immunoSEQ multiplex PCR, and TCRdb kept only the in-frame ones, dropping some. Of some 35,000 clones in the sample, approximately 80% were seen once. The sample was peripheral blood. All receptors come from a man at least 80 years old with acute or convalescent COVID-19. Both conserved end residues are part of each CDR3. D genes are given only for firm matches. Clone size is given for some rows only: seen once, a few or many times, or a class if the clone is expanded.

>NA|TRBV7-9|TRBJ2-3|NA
TGTGCCAGCAGCTTAGTGGGTAGCCCAGATACGCAGTATTTT
CASSLVGSPDTQYF
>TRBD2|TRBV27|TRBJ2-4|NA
TGTGCCAGCAGATCACGGACTAGCGGGAGTGGTGGGACCAAAAACATTCAGTACTTC
CASRSRTSGSGGTKNIQYF
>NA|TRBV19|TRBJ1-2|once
TGTGCCAGTAGTATATTGTGGCAGGGGTCCTATGGCTACACCTTC
CASSILWQGSYGYTF
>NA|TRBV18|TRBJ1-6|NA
TGTGCCAGCTCACCATCGACAGGCCGTAATTCACCCCTCCACTTT
CASSPSTGRNSPLHF
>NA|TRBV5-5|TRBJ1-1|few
TGTGCCAGCAGCTTGGTGCGGGGGGCGTCTCACCTGAACACTGAAGCTTTCTTT
CASSLVRGASHLNTEAFF
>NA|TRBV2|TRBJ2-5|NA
TGTGCCAGCAGTGAATCCGTCCAAGAGACCCAGTACTTC
CASSESVQETQYF
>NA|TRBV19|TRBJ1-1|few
TGTGCCAGTAGTCTGCTCGGTGGACTTGAAGCTTTCTTT
CASSLLGGLEAFF
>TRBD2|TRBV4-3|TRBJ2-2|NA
TGCGCCAGCAGCCCAAGCGGAGGACTAGCGGGATTTAACACCGGGGAGCTGTTTTTT
CASSPSGGLAGFNTGELFF
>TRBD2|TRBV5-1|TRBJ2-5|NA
TGCGCCAGCAGCTTGGACGGGAGGGCCGGAGAGACCCAGTACTTC
CASSLDGRAGETQYF
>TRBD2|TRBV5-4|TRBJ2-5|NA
TGTGCCAGCAGCTTGGGACTAGCGGCCCAAGAGACCCAGTACTTC
CASSLGLAAQETQYF
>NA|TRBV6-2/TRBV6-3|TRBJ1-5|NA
TGTGCCAGCAGTCCCACTGTCAATCAGCCCCAGCATTTT
CASSPTVNQPQHF
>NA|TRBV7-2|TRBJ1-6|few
TGTGCCAGCAGCTTTGCACAGTTTAATTCACCCCTCCACTTT
CASSFAQFNSPLHF
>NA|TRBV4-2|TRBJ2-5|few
TGTGCCAGCAGCCAATCTAGGAGTGAGACCCAGTACTTC
CASSQSRSETQYF
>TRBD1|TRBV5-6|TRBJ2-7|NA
TGTGCCAGCAGCCCCACCGGGACAGGGGGTTACGAGCAGTACTTC
CASSPTGTGGYEQYF
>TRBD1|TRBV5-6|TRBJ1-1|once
TGTGCCAGCAGCCTGCGAGGGGGCGCCTTGGTCAGTGAAGCTTTCTTT
CASSLRGGALVSEAFF
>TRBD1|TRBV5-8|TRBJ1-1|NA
TGTGCCAGCAGCCTGAGGACAGGGAGAACTGAAGCTTTCTTT
CASSLRTGRTEAFF
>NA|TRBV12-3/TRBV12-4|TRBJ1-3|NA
TGTGCCAGCAGTCGGTCGGGAAACACCATATATTTT
CASSRSGNTIYF
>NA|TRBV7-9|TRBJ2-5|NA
TGTGCCAGCACCCCCCGGGAGACCCAGTACTTC
CASTPRETQYF
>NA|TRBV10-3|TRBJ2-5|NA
TGTGCCATCAGTGAGTACCAGGGGACCCAGTACTTC
CAISEYQGTQYF
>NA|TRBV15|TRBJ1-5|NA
TGTGCCACCAGCAGAGATCAATTTAAAGGGACTCGGGATGGGTTCAATCAGCCCCAGCATTTT
CATSRDQFKGTRDGFNQPQHF
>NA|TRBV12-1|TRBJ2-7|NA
TGTGCCAGCAGCTTTGTTCCGGGGGGCTCCTACGAGCAGTACTTC
CASSFVPGGSYEQYF
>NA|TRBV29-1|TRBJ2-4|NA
TGCAGCGTTGCGGATCGGGTGGTAGCACTAGCCAAAAACATTCAGTACTTC
CSVADRVVALAKNIQYF
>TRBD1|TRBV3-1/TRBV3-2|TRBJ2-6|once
TGTGCCAGCAGCCAAGAACGGGGACAGGGGGCTATAAATCTCTCTGGGGCCAACGTCCTGACTTTC
CASSQERGQGAINLSGANVLTF
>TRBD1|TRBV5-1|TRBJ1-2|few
TGCGCCAGCAGCTCCCGACAGGGGGCGGGCTATGGCTACACCTTC
CASSSRQGAGYGYTF
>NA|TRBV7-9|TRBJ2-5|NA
TGTGCCAGCAGCCGAGCTCAGACCCAGTACTTC
CASSRAQTQYF
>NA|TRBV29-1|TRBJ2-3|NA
TGCAGCGTGGGCGGTAGCTACACAGATACGCAGTATTTT
CSVGGSYTDTQYF
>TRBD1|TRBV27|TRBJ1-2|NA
TGTGCCAGCAGGAACCCCCCGGGGGACAGGGGGCGCGAAGGGTATGGCTACACCTTC
CASRNPPGDRGREGYGYTF
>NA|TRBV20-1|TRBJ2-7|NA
TGCAGTGCGTATCCCTACGAGCAGTACTTC
CSAYPYEQYF
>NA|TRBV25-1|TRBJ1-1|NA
TGTGCCAGCACCAAATACAGCAACACTGAAGCTTTCTTT
CASTKYSNTEAFF
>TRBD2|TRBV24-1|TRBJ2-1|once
TGTGCCACCAGTGATTTTGATCTAGCGGGGGGGCGGCGAGAGCAGTTCTTC
CATSDFDLAGGRREQFF
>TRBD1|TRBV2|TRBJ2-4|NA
TGTGCCAGCAGTGCGGGACAGGGATTGGGCATTCAGTACTTC
CASSAGQGLGIQYF
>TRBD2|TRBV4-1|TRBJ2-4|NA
TGCGCCAGCAGCCAAGTTGGTCCGGGACTAGCGGGGCCGGGGTACATTCAGTACTTC
CASSQVGPGLAGPGYIQYF
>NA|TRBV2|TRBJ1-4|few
TGTGCCAGCAGTGAACAGGGTATGGGTGAAAAACTGTTTTTT
CASSEQGMGEKLFF
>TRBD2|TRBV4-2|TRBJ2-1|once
TGTGCCAGCTCAGGACTAGTAATGTACAATGAGCAGTTCTTC
CASSGLVMYNEQFF
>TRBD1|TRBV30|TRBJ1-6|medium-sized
TGTGCCTGGAGCCAAGACAGGGTCTCCTATAATTCACCCCTCCACTTT
CAWSQDRVSYNSPLHF
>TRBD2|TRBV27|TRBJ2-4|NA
TGTGCCAGCAGTTTAGCGGGGAGGGTAAACATTCAGTACTTC
CASSLAGRVNIQYF
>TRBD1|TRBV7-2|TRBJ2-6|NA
TGTGCCAGCAGCTCACAGGGGTCTCCCTCTGGGGCCAACGTCCTGACTTTC
CASSSQGSPSGANVLTF
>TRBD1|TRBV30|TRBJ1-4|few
TGTGCCTGGGACCAAGGACAGGGGCGCGAAAAACTGTTTTTT
CAWDQGQGREKLFF
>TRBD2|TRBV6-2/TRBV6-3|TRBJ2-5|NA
TGTGCCAGCAGTGCGACTCCGCGGGAGCGAGAGACCCAGTACTTC
CASSATPRERETQYF
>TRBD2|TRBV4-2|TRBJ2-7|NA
TGTGCCAGCAGCCCGGGGGGGTACGAGCAGTACTTC
CASSPGGYEQYF
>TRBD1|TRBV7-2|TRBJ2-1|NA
TGTGCCAGCAGCTTAGATGCAGGGGGCATTTCCTACAATGAGCAGTTCTTC
CASSLDAGGISYNEQFF